This T cell receptor beta chain was documented in a study of blood T cell repertoires in COVID-19 (dated by TCRdb to between 2020 and 2021). As for the study more broadly: Samples from collaborators originated in the United States, Italy and Spain and spanned both the acute and convalescent phases of COVID-19. A freely available public database, intended as a resource for researchers studying the immune response to SARS-CoV-2, is where the repertoires were released. Nearly every sample came with metadata listing a de-identified subject ID, COVID-19 status, age in years and sex. The prospective study material was composed of cDNA or gDNA derived from T cells, B-cell-depleted T cells, or PBMCs. Subjects who had been exposed to COVID-19, were actively infected with it, or had recovered from it provided the deeply sampled blood TCRbeta repertoires that made up the dataset. Samples were obtained from the ongoing ImmuneRACE study (first 160 participants) and from 1,000 to 1,500 subjects provided by 6 global collaborators. Where available, HLA class I and class II types were taken from metadata supplied by the sample provider and were not determined by assay-based typing.

V lost 2 bases and J lost 0 bases; the stretch between them is 10 bases long. Counted from cysteine to phenylalanine, this CDR3 has 15 amino acids. Only the CDR3 portion is preserved as DNA: 45 bases, with reading frame beginning at the first base. CDR1 and CDR2 are read off the germline V gene as KGHSH and LQKENI. Broad study findings and their caveats: The amount of clinical and demographic metadata varied by source and participant and was provided uncurated.

TCRbeta CDR3 regions were amplified from genomic DNA using the immunoSEQ Assay, a bias-controlled multiplex PCR. The paper's data handling went like this. Within the assay, amplification of reference gene primers was used to estimate how many nucleated cells each sample contained. Sequence reads were collapsed and filtered to measure the absolute abundance of every unique TCRbeta CDR3 rearrangement. For each sample, productive Simpson clonality was calculated as the square root of Simpson's diversity index over productive rearrangements. TCRdb retrieved this table from immuneACCESS and kept in-frame rearrangements only. Not all clones are present; in checked studies, unresolved V genes account for under half, and no reason is known for the remainder. V and J calls and clone size are given by that table; D and trimming were obtained from the DNA. In all, the sample holds under 250,000 clones, and 80% to 95% of those were seen once. 0.7% to 0.85% of the sample rests with the top ten.

In Seattle, one collaborating source enrolled patients while the infection was active and tracked those patients longitudinally over the course of disease. Whole blood was collected in K2EDTA tubes by collaborating institutions according to the institutions' own protocols. For TCRbeta analysis, collaborators shipped samples as frozen whole blood, isolated PBMCs, or DNA extracted from either of those sample types. Note on this clone: There is no known antigen for this receptor. No base-level quality is on record; no much larger clone is a single base apart.

The clonotype was recovered from a man in his 60s with COVID-19, enrolled during active disease. Sequenced sample: peripheral blood. Recombination connected TRBV18 to TRBJ1-1; the D region possibly corresponds to TRBD1 (5 bases align). The nucleotides are TGTGCCAGCTCACCAGGGGCGAACTTGAACACTGAAGCTTTCTTT. The translation is CASSPGANLNTEAFF.